Sample share makes the clone carrying this T cell receptor beta chain medium-sized (0.01 to 0.1%). The target antigen is unknown. Each TCR cDNA molecule bore a unique molecular identifier. TCRdb passed the 5' RACE reads through MiXCR, listing each CDR3 protein once. Here the sample spans about 12,000 distinct CDR3 sequences, approximately 15% being singletons. This sample stems from a study of spatial heterogeneity in lung cancer. Across the whole study: Consistently, beta-chain sequences turned up in larger numbers than alpha-chain sequences did. General study results and limits: Follow-up blood showed ubiquitous expanded tumor TCRs less than blood at resection did.

Indicated time point: sample taken at primary tumor resection. Unsorted whole RNA of tumor, nontumor lung or frozen PBMC was sequenced. J gave up 5 bases and V 3 bases, and 4 bases lay outside the gene matches. CDR3 length equals 14 residues. CDR1 is SEHNR and CDR2 is FQNEAQ in the germline V gene (reference sequence). The receptor's source is a female donor with early-stage non-small cell lung cancer. This specimen was PBMCs, taken at surgery. The rearrangement uses TRBV7-9 and TRBJ2-1; 7 bases align to TRBD1. The CDR3 DNA sequence: TGTGCCAGCAGCTTTGGACAGGTCCACAATGAGCAGTTCTTC. Translating gives CASSFGQVHNEQFF.